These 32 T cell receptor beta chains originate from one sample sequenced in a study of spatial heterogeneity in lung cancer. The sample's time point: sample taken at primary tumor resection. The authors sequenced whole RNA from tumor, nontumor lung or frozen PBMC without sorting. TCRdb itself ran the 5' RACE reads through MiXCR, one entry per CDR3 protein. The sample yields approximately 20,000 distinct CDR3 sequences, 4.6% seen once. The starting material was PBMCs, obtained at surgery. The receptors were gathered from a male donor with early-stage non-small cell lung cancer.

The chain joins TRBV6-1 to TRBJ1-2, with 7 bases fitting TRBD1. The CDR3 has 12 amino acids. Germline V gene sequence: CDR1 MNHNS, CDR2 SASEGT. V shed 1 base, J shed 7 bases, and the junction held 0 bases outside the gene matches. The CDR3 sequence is CASSEEGAGYTF. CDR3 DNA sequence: TGTGCCAGCAGTGAAGAGGGGGCTGGCTACACCTTC.

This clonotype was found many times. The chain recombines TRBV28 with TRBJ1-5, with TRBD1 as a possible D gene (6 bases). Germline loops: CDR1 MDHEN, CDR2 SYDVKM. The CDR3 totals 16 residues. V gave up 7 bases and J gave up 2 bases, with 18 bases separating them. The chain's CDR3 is CASTPPWGAGNQPQHF. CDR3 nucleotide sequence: TGTGCCAGCACCCCCCCGTGGGGGGCTGGCAATCAGCCCCAGCATTTT. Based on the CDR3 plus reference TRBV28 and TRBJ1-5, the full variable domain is DVKVTQSSRYLVKRTGEKVFLECVQDMDHENMFWYRQDPGLGLRLIYFSYDVKMKEKGDIPEGYSVSREKKERFSLILESASTNQTSMYLCASTPPWGAGNQPQHFGDGTRLSIL.

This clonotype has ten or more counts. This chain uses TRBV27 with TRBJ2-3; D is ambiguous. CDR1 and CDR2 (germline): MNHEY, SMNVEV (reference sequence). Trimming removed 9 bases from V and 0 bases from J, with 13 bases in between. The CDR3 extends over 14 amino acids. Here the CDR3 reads CASSPRPSTDTQYF. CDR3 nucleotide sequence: TGTGCCAGTTCTCCCAGGCCTAGCACAGATACGCAGTATTTT.

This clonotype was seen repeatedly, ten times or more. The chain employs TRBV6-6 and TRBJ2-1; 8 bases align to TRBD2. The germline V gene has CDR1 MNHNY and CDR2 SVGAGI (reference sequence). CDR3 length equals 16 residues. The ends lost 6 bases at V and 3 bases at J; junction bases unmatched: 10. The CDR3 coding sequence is TGTGCCAGCAGCCCAGCGAGCGGGGGCTTCTACAATGAGCAGTTCTTC. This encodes CASSPASGGFYNEQFF.

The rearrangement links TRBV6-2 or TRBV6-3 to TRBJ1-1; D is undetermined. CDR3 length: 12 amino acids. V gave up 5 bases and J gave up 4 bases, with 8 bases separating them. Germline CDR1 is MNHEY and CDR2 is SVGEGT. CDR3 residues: CASSRGFTEAFF. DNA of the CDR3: TGTGCCAGCAGTCGGGGTTTCACTGAAGCTTTCTTT.

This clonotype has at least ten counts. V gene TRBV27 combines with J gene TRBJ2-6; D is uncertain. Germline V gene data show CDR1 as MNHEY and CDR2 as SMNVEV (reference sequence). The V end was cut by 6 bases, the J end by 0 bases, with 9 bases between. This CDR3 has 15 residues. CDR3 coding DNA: TGTGCCAGCAGACTCGGAAGCTCTGGGGCCAACGTCCTGACTTTC. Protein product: CASRLGSSGANVLTF.

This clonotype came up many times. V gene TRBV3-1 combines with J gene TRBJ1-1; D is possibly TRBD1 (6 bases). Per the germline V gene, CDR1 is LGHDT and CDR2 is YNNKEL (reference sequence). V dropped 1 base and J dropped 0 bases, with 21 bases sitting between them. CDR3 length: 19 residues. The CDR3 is CASSQALGGRRLMNTEAFF. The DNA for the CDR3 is TGTGCCAGCAGCCAAGCTCTGGGGGGGCGCAGGCTCATGAACACTGAAGCTTTCTTT. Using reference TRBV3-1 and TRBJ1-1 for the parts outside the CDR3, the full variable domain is DTAVSQTPKYLVTQMGNDKSIKCEQNLGHDTMYWYKQDSKKFLKIMFSYNNKELIINETVPNRFSPKSPDKAHLNLHINSLELGDSAVYFCASSQALGGRRLMNTEAFFGQGTRLTVV.

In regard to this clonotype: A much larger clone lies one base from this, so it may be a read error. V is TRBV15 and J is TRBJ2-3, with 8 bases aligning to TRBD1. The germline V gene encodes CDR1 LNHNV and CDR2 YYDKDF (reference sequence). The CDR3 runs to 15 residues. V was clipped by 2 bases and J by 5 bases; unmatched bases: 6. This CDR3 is CATSRSYRGIDTQYF. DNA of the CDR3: TGTGCCACCAGCAGATCTTACAGGGGGATAGATACGCAGTATTTT.

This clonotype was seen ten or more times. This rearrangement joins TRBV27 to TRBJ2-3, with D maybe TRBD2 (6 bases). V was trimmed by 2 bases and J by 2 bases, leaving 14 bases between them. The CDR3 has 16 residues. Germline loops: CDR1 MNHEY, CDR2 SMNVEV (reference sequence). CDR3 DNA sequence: TGTGCCAGCAGTTTACTCGCGGGGCCATTCACAGATACGCAGTATTTT. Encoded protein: CASSLLAGPFTDTQYF.

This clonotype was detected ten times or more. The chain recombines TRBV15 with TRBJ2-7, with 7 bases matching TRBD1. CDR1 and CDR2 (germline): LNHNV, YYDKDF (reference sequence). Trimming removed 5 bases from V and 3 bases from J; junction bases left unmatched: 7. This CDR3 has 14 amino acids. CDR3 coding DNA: TGTGCCACCAGCCCCGACAGGGTAAACTACGAGCAGTACTTC. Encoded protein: CATSPDRVNYEQYF. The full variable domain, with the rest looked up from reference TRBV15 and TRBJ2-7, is DAMVIQNPRYQVTQFGKPVTLSCSQTLNHNVMYWYQQKSSQAPKLLFHYYDKDFNNEADTPDNFQSRRPNTSFCFLDIRSPGLGDTAMYLCATSPDRVNYEQYFGPGTRLTVT.

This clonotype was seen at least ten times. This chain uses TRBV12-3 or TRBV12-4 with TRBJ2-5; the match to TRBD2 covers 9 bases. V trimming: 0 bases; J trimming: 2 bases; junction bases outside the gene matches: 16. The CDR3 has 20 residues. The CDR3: CASSLALRGLAGTKQETQYF. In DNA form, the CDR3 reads TGTGCCAGCAGTTTAGCGCTAAGAGGGCTAGCGGGGACAAAACAAGAGACCCAGTACTTC.

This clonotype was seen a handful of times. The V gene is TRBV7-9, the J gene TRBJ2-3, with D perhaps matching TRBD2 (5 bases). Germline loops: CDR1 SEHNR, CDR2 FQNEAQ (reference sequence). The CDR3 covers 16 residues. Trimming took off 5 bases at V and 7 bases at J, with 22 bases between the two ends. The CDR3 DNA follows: TGTGCCAGCAGCCGCTTCGTTCCGGGGAAGGAAAATACGCAGTATTTT. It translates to CASSRFVPGKENTQYF. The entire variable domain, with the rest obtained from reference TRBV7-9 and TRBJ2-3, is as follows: DTGVSQNPRHKITKRGQNVTFRCDPISEHNRLYWYRQTLGQGPEFLTYFQNEAQLEKSRLLSDRFSAERPKGSFSTLEIQRTEQGDSAMYLCASSRFVPGKENTQYFGPGTRLTVL.

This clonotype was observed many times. Written as DNA, the CDR3 is TGTGCCAGCAGCTTGGCTAGCGGGCCCTACGAGCAGTACTTC. Its protein product is CASSLASGPYEQYF. The J gene is TRBJ2-7, the V gene TRBV11-2, with TRBD2 identical over 8 bases. The CDR3 totals 14 residues. CDR1 and CDR2 from the germline V gene are SGHAT and FQNNGV. With 3 bases clipped from V and 2 bases from J, the junction kept 3 bases outside the gene matches.

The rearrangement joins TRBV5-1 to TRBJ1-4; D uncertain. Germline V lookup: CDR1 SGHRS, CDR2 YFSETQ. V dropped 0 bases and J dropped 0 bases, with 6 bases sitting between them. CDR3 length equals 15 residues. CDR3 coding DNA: TGCGCCAGCAGCTTGGCGTTCTCAACTAATGAAAAACTGTTTTTT. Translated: CASSLAFSTNEKLFF.

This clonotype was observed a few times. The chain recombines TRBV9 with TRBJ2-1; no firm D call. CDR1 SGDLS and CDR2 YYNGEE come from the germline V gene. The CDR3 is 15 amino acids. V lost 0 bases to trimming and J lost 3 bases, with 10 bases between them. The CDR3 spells CASSVDGIYYNEQFF. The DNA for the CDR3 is TGTGCCAGCAGCGTAGACGGCATATACTACAATGAGCAGTTCTTC.

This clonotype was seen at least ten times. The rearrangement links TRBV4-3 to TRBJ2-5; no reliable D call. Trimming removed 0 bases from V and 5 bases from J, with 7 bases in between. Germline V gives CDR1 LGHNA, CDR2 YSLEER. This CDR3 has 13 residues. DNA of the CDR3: TGCGCCAGCAGCCAAGATTTTGGGGAGACCCAGTACTTC. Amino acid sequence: CASSQDFGETQYF.

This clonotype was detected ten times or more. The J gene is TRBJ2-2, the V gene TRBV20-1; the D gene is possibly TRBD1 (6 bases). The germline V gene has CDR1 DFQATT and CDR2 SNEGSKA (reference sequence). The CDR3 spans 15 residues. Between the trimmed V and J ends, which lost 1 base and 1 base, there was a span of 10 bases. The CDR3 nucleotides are TGCAGTGCTAGAGGGGGGCTAGGGAACACCGGGGAGCTGTTTTTT. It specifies CSARGGLGNTGELFF.

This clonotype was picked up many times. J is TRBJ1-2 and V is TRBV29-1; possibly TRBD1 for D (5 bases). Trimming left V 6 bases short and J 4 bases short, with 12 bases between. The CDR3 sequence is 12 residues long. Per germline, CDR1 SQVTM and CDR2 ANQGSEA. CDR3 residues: CSVGDSPYGYTF. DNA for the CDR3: TGCAGCGTAGGCGACAGCCCCTATGGCTACACCTTC.

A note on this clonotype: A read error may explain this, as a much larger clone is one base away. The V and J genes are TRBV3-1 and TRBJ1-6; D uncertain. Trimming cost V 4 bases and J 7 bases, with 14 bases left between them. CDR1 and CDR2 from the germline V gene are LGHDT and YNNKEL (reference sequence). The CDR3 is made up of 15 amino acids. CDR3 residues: CASSRVVLVNSPLHF. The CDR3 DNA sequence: TGTGCCAGCAGCCGCGTAGTCCTGGTGAATTCACCCCTCCACTTT.

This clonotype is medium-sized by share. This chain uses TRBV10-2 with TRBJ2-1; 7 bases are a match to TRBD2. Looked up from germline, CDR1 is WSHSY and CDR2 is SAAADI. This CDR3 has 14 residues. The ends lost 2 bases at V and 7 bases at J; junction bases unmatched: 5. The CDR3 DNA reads TGCGCCAGCAGTGAGCCCAGCGGGAAAAATGAGCAGTTCTTC. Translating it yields CASSEPSGKNEQFF.

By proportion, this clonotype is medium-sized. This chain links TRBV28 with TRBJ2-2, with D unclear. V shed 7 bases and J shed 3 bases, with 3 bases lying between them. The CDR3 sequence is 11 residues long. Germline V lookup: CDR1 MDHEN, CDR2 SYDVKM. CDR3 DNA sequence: TGTGCCAGCAAAGACACCGGGGAGCTGTTTTTT. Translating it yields CASKDTGELFF. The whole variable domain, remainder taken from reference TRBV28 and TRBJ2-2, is DVKVTQSSRYLVKRTGEKVFLECVQDMDHENMFWYRQDPGLGLRLIYFSYDVKMKEKGDIPEGYSVSREKKERFSLILESASTNQTSMYLCASKDTGELFFGEGSRLTVL.

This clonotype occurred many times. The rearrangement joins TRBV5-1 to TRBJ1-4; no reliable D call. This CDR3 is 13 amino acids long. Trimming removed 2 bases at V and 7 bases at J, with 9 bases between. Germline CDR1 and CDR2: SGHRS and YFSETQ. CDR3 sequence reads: CASSFQGGEKLFF. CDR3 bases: TGCGCCAGCAGCTTCCAAGGCGGTGAAAAACTGTTTTTT.

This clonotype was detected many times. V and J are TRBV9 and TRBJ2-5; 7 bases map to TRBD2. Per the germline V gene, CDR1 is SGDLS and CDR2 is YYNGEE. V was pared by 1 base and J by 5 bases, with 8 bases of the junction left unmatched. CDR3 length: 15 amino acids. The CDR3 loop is CASSVLASGQETQYF. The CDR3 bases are TGTGCCAGCAGCGTACTGGCTAGCGGCCAGGAGACCCAGTACTTC.

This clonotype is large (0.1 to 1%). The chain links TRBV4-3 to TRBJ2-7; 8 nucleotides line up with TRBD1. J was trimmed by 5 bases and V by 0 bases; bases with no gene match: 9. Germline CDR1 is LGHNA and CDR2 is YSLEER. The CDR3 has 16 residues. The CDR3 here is CASSQEGGQGLHEQYF. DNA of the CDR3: TGCGCCAGCAGCCAAGAAGGAGGACAGGGATTGCACGAGCAGTACTTC.

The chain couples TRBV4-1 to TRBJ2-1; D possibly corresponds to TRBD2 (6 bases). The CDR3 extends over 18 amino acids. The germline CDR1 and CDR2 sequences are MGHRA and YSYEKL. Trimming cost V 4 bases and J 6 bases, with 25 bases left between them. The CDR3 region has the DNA TGCGCCAGCAGCCCCGGAGTCATAGCGGCCAAGGGGCCCAATGAGCAGTTCTTC. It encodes CASSPGVIAAKGPNEQFF.

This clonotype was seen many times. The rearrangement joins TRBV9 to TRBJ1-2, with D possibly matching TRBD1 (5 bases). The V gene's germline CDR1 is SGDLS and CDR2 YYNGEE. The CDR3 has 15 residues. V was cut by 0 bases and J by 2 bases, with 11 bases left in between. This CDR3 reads CASSVAREPNYGYTF. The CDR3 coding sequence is TGTGCCAGCAGCGTAGCCAGGGAACCCAACTATGGCTACACCTTC.

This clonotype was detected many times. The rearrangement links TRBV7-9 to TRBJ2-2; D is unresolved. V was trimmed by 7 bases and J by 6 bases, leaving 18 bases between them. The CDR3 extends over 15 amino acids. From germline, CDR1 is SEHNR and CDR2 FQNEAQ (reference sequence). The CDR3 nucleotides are TGTGCCAGCACCTCTACAGATTCAAGATCCGGGGAGCTGTTTTTT. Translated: CASTSTDSRSGELFF.

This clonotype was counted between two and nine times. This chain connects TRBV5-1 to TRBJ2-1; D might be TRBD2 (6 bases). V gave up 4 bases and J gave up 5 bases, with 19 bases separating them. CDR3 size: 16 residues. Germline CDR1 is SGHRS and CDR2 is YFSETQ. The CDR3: CASSPAPGVPNNEQFF. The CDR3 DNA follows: TGCGCCAGCAGCCCCGCCCCGGGGGTTCCTAACAATGAGCAGTTCTTC. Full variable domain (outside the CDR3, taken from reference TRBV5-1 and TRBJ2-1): KAGVTQTPRYLIKTRGQQVTLSCSPISGHRSVSWYQQTPGQGLQFLFEYFSETQRNKGNFPGRFSGRQFSNSRSEMNVSTLELGDSALYLCASSPAPGVPNNEQFFGPGTRLTVL.

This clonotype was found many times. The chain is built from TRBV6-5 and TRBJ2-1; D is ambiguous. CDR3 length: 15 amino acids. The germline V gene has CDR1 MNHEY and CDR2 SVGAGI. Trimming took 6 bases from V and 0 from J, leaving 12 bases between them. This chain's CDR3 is CASRSEGYSYNEQFF. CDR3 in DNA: TGTGCCAGCAGATCCGAAGGGTACTCCTACAATGAGCAGTTCTTC.

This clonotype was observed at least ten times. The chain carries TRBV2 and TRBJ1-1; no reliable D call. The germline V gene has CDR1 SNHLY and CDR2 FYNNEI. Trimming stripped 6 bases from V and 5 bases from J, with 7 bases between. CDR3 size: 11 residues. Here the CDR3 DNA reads TGTGCCAGCAGGCTAGAGACTGAAGCTTTCTTT. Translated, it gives CASRLETEAFF. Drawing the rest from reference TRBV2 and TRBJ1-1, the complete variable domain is EPEVTQTPSHQVTQMGQEVILRCVPISNHLYFYWYRQILGQKVEFLVSFYNNEISEKSEIFDDQFSVERPDGSNFTLKIRSTKLEDSAMYFCASRLETEAFFGQGTRLTVV.

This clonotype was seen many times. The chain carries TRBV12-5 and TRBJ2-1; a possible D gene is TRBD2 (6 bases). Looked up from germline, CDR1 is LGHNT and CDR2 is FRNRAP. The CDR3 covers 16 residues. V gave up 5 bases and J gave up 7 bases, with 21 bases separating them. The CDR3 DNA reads TGTGCTAGTGGTGTGGATTCAAGATCCGCGGGGAATGAGCAGTTCTTC. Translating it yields CASGVDSRSAGNEQFF.

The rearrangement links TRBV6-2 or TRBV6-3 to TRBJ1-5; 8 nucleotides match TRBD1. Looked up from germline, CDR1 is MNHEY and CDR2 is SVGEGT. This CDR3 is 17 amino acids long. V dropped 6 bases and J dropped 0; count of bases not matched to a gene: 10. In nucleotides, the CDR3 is TGTGCCAGCAGCCTGGACAGGGACCTAAATAGCAATCAGCCCCAGCATTTT. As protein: CASSLDRDLNSNQPQHF.